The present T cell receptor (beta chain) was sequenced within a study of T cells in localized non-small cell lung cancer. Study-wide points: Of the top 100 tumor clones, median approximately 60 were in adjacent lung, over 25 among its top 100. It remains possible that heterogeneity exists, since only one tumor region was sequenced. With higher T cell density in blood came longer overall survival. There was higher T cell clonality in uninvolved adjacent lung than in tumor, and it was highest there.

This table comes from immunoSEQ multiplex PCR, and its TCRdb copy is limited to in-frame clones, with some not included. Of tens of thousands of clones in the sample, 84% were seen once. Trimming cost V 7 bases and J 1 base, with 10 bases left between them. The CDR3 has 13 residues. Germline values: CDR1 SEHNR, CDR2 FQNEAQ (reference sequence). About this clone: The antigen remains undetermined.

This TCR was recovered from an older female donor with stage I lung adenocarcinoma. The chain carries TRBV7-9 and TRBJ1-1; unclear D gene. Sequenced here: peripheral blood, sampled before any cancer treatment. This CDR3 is CASNIQTNTEAFF. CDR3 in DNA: TGTGCCAGCAACATACAGACGAACACTGAAGCTTTCTTT.